Shown below are 27 T cell receptor beta chains from a single sample sequenced in a study of CD8+ T cells in alopecia areata. RNA was isolated and reverse transcribed to cDNA, the sequencing template. The table came from immunoSEQ multiplex PCR; TCRdb's copy has only in-frame clones and leaves some out. The sample shows approximately 180,000 clones, 60% of them seen only once. The treatment is: oral pan-JAK inhibitor, 5-10 mg twice daily. The sequenced sample was CD4+ T cells sorted from blood, obtained at week 24, from a patient treated with tofacitinib. Receptors were obtained from a human donor with alopecia areata.

The gene calls are TRBV4-3 and TRBJ2-3, with unresolved D. The germline CDR1 and CDR2 sequences are LGHNA and YSLEER. CDR3 length: 16 amino acids. Trimming removed 3 bases at V and 0 bases at J, with 13 bases between. The chain's CDR3 is CASSQSSPISTDTQYF. In DNA form, the CDR3 reads TGCGCCAGCAGCCAGTCATCCCCTATTAGCACAGATACGCAGTATTTT.

This clone was recorded once. V gene TRBV15 combines with J gene TRBJ1-5; D uncertain. Trimming removed 1 base at V and 6 bases at J, with 4 bases between. Germline V CDR1 and CDR2: LNHNV, YYDKDF (reference sequence). This CDR3 contains 12 residues. The CDR3 reads CATSRAGQPQHF. CDR3 nucleotide sequence: TGTGCCACCAGCAGAGCTGGTCAGCCCCAGCATTTT. The complete variable domain, with remaining parts taken from reference TRBV15 and TRBJ1-5, reads DAMVIQNPRYQVTQFGKPVTLSCSQTLNHNVMYWYQQKSSQAPKLLFHYYDKDFNNEADTPDNFQSRRPNTSFCFLDIRSPGLGDTAMYLCATSRAGQPQHFGDGTRLSIL.

There are a few counts of this clone. The V and J genes are TRBV7-2 and TRBJ1-2, with no clear D. The CDR3 is 14 residues long. V was cut by 6 bases and J by 4 bases, with 15 bases left in between. The germline V gene encodes CDR1 SGHTA and CDR2 FQGNSA. The CDR3 DNA reads as TGTGCCAGCAGTTCTGGACTCTCCTTCTATGGCTACACCTTC. It specifies CASSSGLSFYGYTF.

The CDR3 loop reads CASSSFERAAQYF. The CDR3 coding sequence is TGTGCCAGCAGTTCTTTCGAAAGGGCTGCGCAGTATTTT. This chain joins TRBV6-6 and TRBJ2-3; D is ambiguous. Germline lookup yields CDR1 MNHNY and CDR2 SVGAGI (reference sequence). Between the trimmed V and J ends, which lost 4 bases and 10 bases, there was a span of 15 bases. CDR3 length equals 13 residues.

This clone was seen a few times. V gene TRBV4-3 combines with J gene TRBJ2-7; TRBD2 is a possible D gene (7 bases). The CDR3 has 13 residues. Trimming removed 4 bases from V and 4 bases from J, with 11 bases in between. Germline V gene data show CDR1 as LGHNA and CDR2 as YSLEER. CDR3 in DNA: TGCGCCAGCAGCCGGGGGGGCGGGTACGAGCAGTACTTC. Its translation: CASSRGGGYEQYF.

V is TRBV5-6 and J is TRBJ2-4; no clear D gene. Trimming removed 1 base at V and 0 bases at J, with 11 bases between. Germline V gene data show CDR1 as SGHDT and CDR2 as YYEEEE. This CDR3 contains 16 residues. As DNA, the CDR3 is TGTGCCAGCAGCTTGTTCTCTCAGCTAGCCAAAAACATTCAGTACTTC. This codes for CASSLFSQLAKNIQYF.

The rearrangement links TRBV7-8 to TRBJ2-7, with 9 bases matching TRBD1. The CDR3 contains 12 residues. Per the germline V gene, CDR1 is SGHVS and CDR2 is FQNEAQ. The trim removed 6 bases at V and 6 bases at J, leaving 3 bases unmatched. The CDR3 sequence is CASRQGASEQYF. In DNA form, the CDR3 reads TGTGCCAGCAGACAGGGGGCTTCCGAGCAGTACTTC.

This chain uses TRBV2 with TRBJ2-5; D is uncertain. This CDR3 has 12 amino acids. The germline V gene encodes CDR1 SNHLY and CDR2 FYNNEI. Between the trimmed V and J ends, which lost 1 base and 5 bases, there was a span of 5 bases. CDR3 protein: CASSEDGETQYF. The CDR3 nucleotides are TGTGCCAGCAGTGAAGATGGGGAGACCCAGTACTTC.

The chain uses TRBV5-6 and TRBJ1-2; D gene uncertain. Germline assignment: CDR1 SGHDT and CDR2 YYEEEE. The germline V and J ends were trimmed by 1 base and 4 bases, with 11 bases remaining between them. The CDR3 is 14 residues long. CDR3 sequence reads: CASSLTSTGYGYTF. The CDR3 DNA reads TGTGCCAGCAGCTTGACCTCCACTGGCTATGGCTACACCTTC.

CDR3 in DNA: TGTGCCTGGGGGCCGGGGGCCTGGGATGAGCAGTTCTTC. It yields the protein CAWGPGAWDEQFF. J is TRBJ2-1 and V is TRBV30; D may correspond to TRBD1 or TRBD2 (6 bases each). CDR3 size: 13 residues. Trimming pared 5 bases from V and 8 bases from J, leaving 16 bases between. Germline loops: CDR1 GTSNPN, CDR2 SVGIG (reference sequence). The full variable domain, in which reference TRBV30 and TRBJ2-1 provide the parts outside the CDR3, is SQTIHQWPATLVQPVGSPLSLECTVEGTSNPNLYWYRQAAGRGLQLLFYSVGIGQISSEVPQNLSASRPQDRQFILSSKKLLLSDSGFYLCAWGPGAWDEQFFGPGTRLTVL.

J is TRBJ1-1 and V is TRBV2, with D possibly matching TRBD1 (5 bases). Germline V gene sequence: CDR1 SNHLY, CDR2 FYNNEI. V lost 6 bases, J lost 1 base, and 12 bases lay in between. The CDR3 loop spans 14 amino acids. CDR3 residues: CASSPMTENTEAFF. The DNA of the CDR3 is TGTGCCAGCAGCCCAATGACAGAGAACACTGAAGCTTTCTTT. The whole variable domain, filled in from reference TRBV2 and TRBJ1-1, reads EPEVTQTPSHQVTQMGQEVILRCVPISNHLYFYWYRQILGQKVEFLVSFYNNEISEKSEIFDDQFSVERPDGSNFTLKIRSTKLEDSAMYFCASSPMTENTEAFFGQGTRLTVV.

This clone was counted between two and nine times. The genes are TRBV9 and TRBJ2-5; no clear D. V lost 0 bases to trimming and J lost 3 bases, with 0 bases between them. Germline loops: CDR1 SGDLS, CDR2 YYNGEE. The CDR3 runs 11 residues. CDR3 DNA: TGTGCCAGCAGCGTAGAAGAGACCCAGTACTTC. Its protein is CASSVEETQYF.

V is TRBV5-1 and J is TRBJ2-5; 11 nucleotides line up with TRBD1. V lost 3 bases to trimming and J lost 5 bases; unmatched junction nucleotides: 6. This CDR3 has 15 amino acids. In germline, CDR1 is SGHRS, CDR2 YFSETQ. CDR3 protein: CASSSGQGALETQYF. In DNA form, the CDR3 reads TGCGCCAGCAGCTCTGGACAGGGGGCATTGGAGACCCAGTACTTC.

V and J are TRBV2 and TRBJ2-7; weak D call: TRBD1 (6 bases). Germline CDR1 and CDR2: SNHLY and FYNNEI. There are 14 residues in the CDR3. The V gene lost 4 bases and the J gene lost 1 base, with 11 bases spanning the gap. CDR3 amino acids: CASSVETGSYEQYF. CDR3 nucleotide sequence: TGTGCCAGCAGTGTGGAGACAGGATCCTACGAGCAGTACTTC.

The J gene is TRBJ1-6, the V gene TRBV30, with 7 bases that match TRBD1. V shed 3 bases, J shed 6 bases, and the junction held 2 bases outside the gene matches. The V gene's germline CDR1 is GTSNPN and CDR2 SVGIG (reference sequence). This CDR3 comprises 13 residues. The DNA of the CDR3 is TGTGCCTGGAGGGGACAGTTTAATTCACCCCTCCACTTT. This gives the protein CAWRGQFNSPLHF.

This clone was counted only a few times. This rearrangement joins TRBV27 to TRBJ2-3; weak D call: TRBD2 (5 bases). Germline loops: CDR1 MNHEY, CDR2 SMNVEV (reference sequence). Trimming shortened V by 5 bases and J by 5 bases, and 17 bases separated the two germline ends. CDR3 size: 15 residues. As DNA, the CDR3 is TGTGCCAGCAGTATCGGGGAGCAACGTAAAGATACGCAGTATTTT. Its translation: CASSIGEQRKDTQYF.

The chain is built from TRBV9 and TRBJ1-6; D is ambiguous. Trimming left V 3 bases short and J 7 bases short, with 11 bases between. CDR3 length: 14 amino acids. Germline CDR1 is SGDLS and CDR2 is YYNGEE. The CDR3 region has the DNA TGTGCCAGCAGCGGCAGAAGGGAGAATTCACCCCTCCACTTT. This sequence encodes CASSGRRENSPLHF.

V gene TRBV7-6 combines with J gene TRBJ2-1; unclear D gene. The CDR3 consists of 11 residues. Trimming pared 1 base from V and 9 bases from J, leaving 4 bases between. Germline values: CDR1 SGHVS, CDR2 FNYEAQ. This chain's CDR3 is CASSLGGEQFF. In DNA form, the CDR3 reads TGTGCCAGCAGCTTAGGAGGTGAGCAGTTCTTC.

V usage is TRBV7-3 and J usage is TRBJ1-5; possible D gene TRBD1, 5 bases. Between the trimmed V and J ends, which lost 1 base and 0 bases, there was a span of 10 bases. Germline V gene sequence: CDR1 SGHTA, CDR2 FQGTGA. CDR3 length: 16 amino acids. The CDR3 DNA reads TGTGCCAGCAGCTTAAGGGACTTTTATAGCAATCAGCCCCAGCATTTT. This gives the protein CASSLRDFYSNQPQHF.

This clone has ten or more counts. This sequence joins TRBV7-2 and TRBJ2-7; D is unresolved. Germline CDR1 is SGHTA and CDR2 is FQGNSA. Between the trimmed V and J ends, which lost 0 bases and 6 bases, there was a span of 12 bases. The CDR3 covers 14 residues. CDR3 in amino acids: CASSLAPRDGEQYF. CDR3 coding DNA: TGTGCCAGCAGCTTAGCCCCTAGAGATGGCGAGCAGTACTTC.

The count of this clone is one. V gene TRBV27 combines with J gene TRBJ2-7; 9 bases align to TRBD1. The CDR3 loop spans 15 amino acids. CDR1 is MNHEY, CDR2 SMNVEV, per germline (reference sequence). The ends lost 5 bases at V and 6 bases at J; junction bases unmatched: 11. Here the CDR3 reads CASSLGQGGLGEQYF. The CDR3 DNA reads as TGTGCCAGCAGTCTGGGACAGGGAGGGCTCGGCGAGCAGTACTTC.

The chain uses TRBV11-3 and TRBJ2-7; possible D gene TRBD1, 5 bases. Trimming shortened V by 5 bases and J by 2 bases, and 10 bases separated the two germline ends. The germline gives CDR1 SGHNT, CDR2 YENEEA. The CDR3 runs 13 residues. The CDR3 coding sequence is TGTGCCAGCAGCGGGGCGCAGACCTACGAGCAGTACTTC. This encodes CASSGAQTYEQYF.

This clone was observed a handful of times. The rearrangement uses TRBV9 and TRBJ2-3; D remains unclear. The CDR3 covers 15 residues. V was trimmed by 0 bases and J by 2 bases, leaving 10 bases between them. Germline V gene sequence: CDR1 SGDLS, CDR2 YYNGEE. CDR3 loop: CASSVAADYTDTQYF. In DNA, the CDR3 is TGTGCCAGCAGCGTAGCGGCGGATTACACAGATACGCAGTATTTT.

This clone was seen a few times. The gene calls are TRBV30 and TRBJ1-2; D perhaps matches TRBD1 (5 bases). The germline V and J ends were trimmed by 3 bases and 5 bases, with 10 bases remaining between them. The germline V gene has CDR1 GTSNPN and CDR2 SVGIG (reference sequence). This CDR3 has 12 residues. The CDR3 spells CAWSRRAYGYTF. DNA of the CDR3: TGTGCCTGGAGCCGCAGGGCTTATGGCTACACCTTC.

The chain employs TRBV30 and TRBJ1-2; 7 nucleotides match TRBD1. The junction had 6 bases not matched to a gene; V was cut back by 0 bases and J by 2 bases. CDR3 length equals 15 residues. CDR1 is GTSNPN, CDR2 SVGIG, per germline (reference sequence). The DNA of the CDR3 is TGTGCCTGGAGTGTACAGGCGGGACAGAACTATGGCTACACCTTC. Translation: CAWSVQAGQNYGYTF.

This clone was recorded a few times. The chain links TRBV5-5 to TRBJ1-6, with a tentative D call TRBD1 (6 bases). Germline V gene sequence: CDR1 SGHKS, CDR2 YYEKEE (reference sequence). CDR3 size: 14 residues. Deletions cut 4 bases from V and 5 bases from J, with 10 bases between. The CDR3: CASSAGQNNSPLHF. The CDR3 nucleotides read TGTGCCAGCAGCGCGGGACAAAATAATTCACCCCTCCACTTT.

The chain links TRBV7-3 to TRBJ1-3; D is unresolved. CDR1 is SGHTA and CDR2 is FQGTGA in the germline V gene. Trimming took off 2 bases at V and 2 bases at J, with 4 bases between the two ends. The length of the CDR3 is 13 residues. CDR3 amino acids: CASSLFPGNTIYF. CDR3 nucleotide sequence: TGTGCCAGCAGCTTATTCCCTGGAAACACCATATATTTT.